This T cell receptor beta chain appears in the sequencing data of a study of T cell responses to AZD1222 COVID-19 vaccine. Produced via immunoSEQ multiplex PCR; TCRdb's table is partial and in-frame only. The table has around 80,000 clones, 90% to 95% seen once. This TCR came from an adult in good health. The sample here was peripheral blood, taken on day 0 of AZD1222 vaccination.

The DNA for the CDR3 is TGCGCCAGCAGCCTAAGGACAGGGGGCTCCGGGGAGCTGTTTTTT. Amino acid sequence: CASSLRTGGSGELFF. The chain combines TRBV5-1 with TRBJ2-2; TRBD1 matches 11 bases. From germline, CDR1 is SGHRS and CDR2 YFSETQ. The ends lost 4 bases at V and 6 bases at J; junction bases unmatched: 5. The CDR3 extends over 15 amino acids.